One and the same sample provided the 21 T cell receptor beta chains below, sequenced in a study of Ad26.COV2.S vaccination and SARS-CoV-2 variants (dated by TCRdb to 2020 to 2023). The treatment or condition label, as the study defines it: about 20 received Ad26.COV2.S at low or high dose, single or two shots; several received placebo; per-sample allocation not given. For vaccine and placebo recipients, repertoires were sequenced using samples collected on day 63 after the first injection. Library method: the immunoSEQ multiplex PCR assay. TCRdb provides this immuneACCESS table in a form limited to in-frame rearrangements. Some clones are lacking; in checked studies, under half of them reflect an unresolved V gene, and why the rest are absent is not known. Present in this sample are more than 300,000 clones, about 86% of which were seen just once. Together, the top ten hold under 2% of the sample.

Sequencing was performed on peripheral blood, taken in a trial of Ad26.COV2.S vaccine versus placebo. These receptors were obtained from a person between 18 and 60 years old who received the Ad26.COV2.S COVID-19 vaccine or a placebo.

The chain joins TRBV11-2 to TRBJ1-6, with 7 bases fitting TRBD1. The germline V gene has CDR1 SGHAT and CDR2 FQNNGV. With 7 bases clipped from V and 6 bases from J, the junction kept 9 bases outside the gene matches. The CDR3 loop spans 15 amino acids. The DNA of the CDR3 is TGTGCCAGCACGATCCAGGGGGTGGGTAATTCACCCCTCCACTTT. As protein: CASTIQGVGNSPLHF. Variable domain in full (rest from reference TRBV11-2 and TRBJ1-6): EAGVAQSPRYKIIEKRQSVAFWCNPISGHATLYWYQQILGQGPKLLIQFQNNGVVDDSQLPKDRFSAERLKGVDSTLKIQPAKLEDSAVYLCASTIQGVGNSPLHFGNGTRLTVT.

The gene calls are TRBV5-6 and TRBJ2-2; no clear D. Germline lookup yields CDR1 SGHDT and CDR2 YYEEEE. V was clipped by 0 bases and J by 7 bases, with 19 bases between them. The CDR3 is 17 residues long. The CDR3 nucleotides are TGTGCCAGCAGCTTGGGCGGCATCCGAGTTGTGATCGGGGAGCTGTTTTTT. Its protein is CASSLGGIRVVIGELFF. Full variable domain (remainder filled in from reference TRBV5-6 and TRBJ2-2): DAGVTQSPTHLIKTRGQQVTLRCSPKSGHDTVSWYQQALGQGPQFIFQYYEEEERQRGNFPDRFSGHQFPNYSSELNVNALLLGDSALYLCASSLGGIRVVIGELFFGEGSRLTVL.

V usage is TRBV18 and J usage is TRBJ1-2; perhaps TRBD1 as D (5 bases). Trimming cost V 6 bases and J 8 bases, with 10 bases left between them. Looked up from germline, CDR1 is KGHSH and CDR2 is LQKENI. The CDR3 consists of 11 residues. CDR3 amino acids: CASSAEGGYTF. CDR3 nucleotides: TGTGCCAGCTCTGCGGAGGGGGGCTACACCTTC.

V usage is TRBV7-2 and J usage is TRBJ1-2; 7 nucleotides match TRBD1. Trimming at V came to 1 base and at J to 5 bases, leaving 7 bases not matched to a gene. This CDR3 is 15 amino acids long. Germline lookup yields CDR1 SGHTA and CDR2 FQGNSA. For the CDR3, the DNA is TGTGCCAGCAGCTTAGGAGGGACAGCTACTTATGGCTACACCTTC. Translated, it gives CASSLGGTATYGYTF.

V and J are TRBV5-6 and TRBJ1-5; TRBD1 might be the D (5 bases). The CDR3 length is 16 residues. Germline CDR1 reads SGHDT; CDR2 reads YYEEEE. V shed 0 bases and J shed 2 bases, with 12 bases lying between them. The CDR3 DNA is TGTGCCAGCAGCTTGGGGGCAGGGACGGGCAATCAGCCCCAGCATTTT. It yields the protein CASSLGAGTGNQPQHF.

The rearrangement uses TRBV28 and TRBJ2-5; TRBD2 matches 9 bases. Germline V lookup: CDR1 MDHEN, CDR2 SYDVKM. J lost 2 bases, V lost 5 bases, and 6 bases had no gene match. The CDR3 runs to 15 residues. CDR3 DNA sequence: TGTGCCAGCAGTCTTAGCGGGGGTGTACAAGAGACCCAGTACTTC. Translating gives CASSLSGGVQETQYF.

The chain has TRBV5-4 and TRBJ2-7; TRBD2 matches 11 bases. Germline CDR1 and CDR2: SGHNT and YYREEE (reference sequence). V was pared by 2 bases and J by 5 bases, with 6 bases of the junction left unmatched. This CDR3 region has 15 residues. The CDR3 protein is CASSFSGGAYNEQYF. CDR3 sequence (DNA): TGTGCCAGCAGCTTTAGCGGGGGGGCGTACAACGAGCAGTACTTC.

The chain employs TRBV4-3 and TRBJ1-1, with D possibly TRBD1 on 6 matching bases. The germline V and J ends were trimmed by 0 bases and 8 bases, with 10 bases remaining between them. In germline, CDR1 is LGHNA, CDR2 YSLEER. The CDR3 sequence is 13 residues long. For the CDR3, the DNA is TGCGCCAGCAGCCAAGATGGACAGACGGAAGCTTTCTTT. As protein: CASSQDGQTEAFF.

Concerning this clone itself: Other nucleotide sequences from this sample produce the same CDR3. The chain uses TRBV30 and TRBJ1-1; tentative D call: TRBD1 (5 bases). With 0 bases removed from V and 1 base from J, the gap between germline ends came to 6 bases. The CDR3 totals 13 residues. Germline V gives CDR1 GTSNPN, CDR2 SVGIG (reference sequence). Here the CDR3 reads CAWSVGGNTEAFF. CDR3 in DNA: TGTGCCTGGAGTGTGGGGGGGAACACTGAAGCTTTCTTT. Variable domain in full (rest from reference TRBV30 and TRBJ1-1): SQTIHQWPATLVQPVGSPLSLECTVEGTSNPNLYWYRQAAGRGLQLLFYSVGIGQISSEVPQNLSASRPQDRQFILSSKKLLLSDSGFYLCAWSVGGNTEAFFGQGTRLTVV.

J is TRBJ2-3 and V is TRBV5-6; D possibly uses TRBD1 or TRBD2 (6 bases each). Per germline, CDR1 SGHDT and CDR2 YYEEEE. V gave up 0 bases and J gave up 2 bases, with 13 bases separating them. This CDR3 spans 16 amino acids. In DNA, the CDR3 is TGTGCCAGCAGCTTGGTTACGGGGGCCTTCACAGATACGCAGTATTTT. It specifies CASSLVTGAFTDTQYF.

This clone was found once. This sequence joins TRBV29-1 and TRBJ1-1; a weak D match, TRBD1 (6 bases). CDR3 size: 13 residues. The V end was cut by 4 bases, the J end by 1 base, with 10 bases between. Germline CDR1 reads SQVTM; CDR2 reads ANQGSEA. The CDR3 region is CSVGTDRNTEAFF. The CDR3 DNA follows: TGCAGCGTTGGTACGGACAGGAACACTGAAGCTTTCTTT.

The V call is TRBV19, the J call TRBJ1-1; TRBD1 might be the D (6 bases). CDR3 length: 17 amino acids. V shed 8 bases and J shed 1 base, with 23 bases lying between them. Germline assignment: CDR1 LNHDA and CDR2 SQIVND (reference sequence). For the CDR3, the DNA is TGTGCCAGTCATCCCTTGGGGGGGCGAGGGAGGAACACTGAAGCTTTCTTT. This gives the protein CASHPLGGRGRNTEAFF.

The rearrangement joins TRBV27 to TRBJ2-4; D may correspond to TRBD1 or TRBD2 (6 bases each). The V end lost 5 bases, the J end lost 1 base, and 9 bases lay between the germline ends. This CDR3 is built from 14 residues. Germline values: CDR1 MNHEY, CDR2 SMNVEV (reference sequence). The CDR3 reads CASSRGGAKNIQYF. The DNA for the CDR3 is TGTGCCAGCAGTCGAGGGGGGGCCAAAAACATTCAGTACTTC.

The V gene is TRBV25-1, the J gene TRBJ2-2, with TRBD1 matching over 9 bases. The CDR3 length is 16 residues. Germline V gene sequence: CDR1 MGHDK, CDR2 SYGVNS. V lost 2 bases, J lost 3 bases, and 4 bases stayed unmatched. CDR3 nucleotide sequence: TGTGCCAGCAGTGAAATGGGACAGGGATACACCGGGGAGCTGTTTTTT. Translating gives CASSEMGQGYTGELFF.

With regard to this clone: This same CDR3 is encoded by further DNA sequences in the sample. The chain links TRBV5-1 to TRBJ2-2; TRBD1 aligns across 8 bases. Germline loops: CDR1 SGHRS, CDR2 YFSETQ. The CDR3 totals 15 residues. The V and J ends lost 2 bases and 5 bases, in that order; junction bases with no gene match: 5. For the CDR3, the DNA is TGCGCCAGCAGCTTAGGGCAGGGGGCGACCGGGGAGCTGTTTTTT. Protein sequence: CASSLGQGATGELFF.

The chain couples TRBV4-3 to TRBJ1-4; possibly TRBD1 for D (6 bases). Trimming removed 0 bases from V and 5 bases from J, with 16 bases in between. The CDR3 totals 17 residues. In germline, CDR1 is LGHNA, CDR2 YSLEER. This chain's CDR3 is CASSQDPPTGQNEKLFF. The CDR3 bases are TGCGCCAGCAGCCAAGATCCCCCGACAGGCCAGAATGAAAAACTGTTTTTT.

V usage is TRBV10-3 and J usage is TRBJ2-1, with 8 bases fitting TRBD1. Germline V gives CDR1 ENHRY, CDR2 SYGVKD. This CDR3 has 12 amino acids. Losses at the gene ends were 6 bases for V and 12 bases for J; bases not matched to a gene: 7. The CDR3 DNA reads as TGTGCCATCAGGCCTTGGACAGGGTTGCAGTTCTTC. Its translation: CAIRPWTGLQFF.

The J gene is TRBJ1-2, the V gene TRBV3-1 (or the pseudogene TRBV3-2); 7 bases fit TRBD1. Losses at the gene ends were 4 bases for V and 8 bases for J; bases not matched to a gene: 19. The length of the CDR3 is 17 residues. The germline V gene encodes CDR1 LGHDT and CDR2 YNNKEL (reference sequence). The CDR3 sequence: CASSLFFREQGLTGYTF. The CDR3 DNA is TGTGCCAGCAGCCTATTTTTCCGGGAACAGGGGTTGACGGGCTACACCTTC.

The chain is built from TRBV2 and TRBJ1-1; 8 positions match TRBD1. CDR1 SNHLY and CDR2 FYNNEI come from the germline V gene. V lost 8 bases to trimming and J lost 5 bases; unmatched junction nucleotides: 10. This CDR3 has 14 residues. The CDR3 sequence is CASGRTGRGTEAFF. The CDR3 nucleotides are TGTGCCAGCGGAAGGACAGGGCGAGGGACTGAAGCTTTCTTT.

The chain recombines TRBV19 with TRBJ2-1; D ambiguous. The germline CDR1 and CDR2 sequences are LNHDA and SQIVND (reference sequence). CDR3 length: 17 amino acids. Trimming took off 0 bases at V and 0 bases at J, with 12 bases between the two ends. The CDR3 loop reads CASSIEARRSSYNEQFF. The CDR3 DNA reads TGTGCCAGTAGTATAGAGGCCCGACGGAGCTCCTACAATGAGCAGTTCTTC.

The V call is TRBV7-2, the J call TRBJ2-3; 9 bases fit TRBD2. CDR3 length equals 16 residues. Germline CDR1 SGHTA, CDR2 FQGNSA. With 2 bases clipped from V and 5 bases from J, the junction kept 8 bases outside the gene matches. This chain's CDR3 is CASSLIYAGGEDTQYF. CDR3 in DNA: TGTGCCAGCAGCTTAATCTATGCGGGGGGGGAAGATACGCAGTATTTT. Looking up the rest from reference TRBV7-2 and TRBJ2-3 gives the full variable domain: GAGVSQSPSNKVTEKGKDVELRCDPISGHTALYWYRQSLGQGLEFLIYFQGNSAPDKSGLPSDRFSAERTGGSVSTLTIQRTQQEDSAVYLCASSLIYAGGEDTQYFGPGTRLTVL.